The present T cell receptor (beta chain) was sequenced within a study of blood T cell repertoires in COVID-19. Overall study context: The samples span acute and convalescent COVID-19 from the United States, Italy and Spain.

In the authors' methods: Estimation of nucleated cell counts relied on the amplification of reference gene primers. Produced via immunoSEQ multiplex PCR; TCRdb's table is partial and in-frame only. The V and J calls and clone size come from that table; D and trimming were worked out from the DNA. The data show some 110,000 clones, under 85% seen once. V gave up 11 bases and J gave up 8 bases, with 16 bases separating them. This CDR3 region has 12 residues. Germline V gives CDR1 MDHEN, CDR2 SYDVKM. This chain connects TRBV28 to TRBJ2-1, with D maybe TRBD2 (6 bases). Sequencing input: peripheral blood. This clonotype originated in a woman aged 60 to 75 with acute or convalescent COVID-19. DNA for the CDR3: TGTGCCGTGGAGGGATTAAGGGATGAGCAGTTCTTC. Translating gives CAVEGLRDEQFF.